This T cell receptor beta chain came from a study of shared clonotypes between healthy human individuals (dated by TCRdb to 2018 to 2021). Regarding the research as a whole: A couple of women and a few men aged 18 to 49 years were included in the cohort. The study deeply sequenced blood TCR repertoires of five healthy adults to estimate repertoire size and the extent of clonotype sharing between individuals. To increase sequencing depth and limit assay-specific biases, TCR repertoire library preparation and sequencing were carried out by different laboratories using diverse techniques. Leukapheresis yielded between about 0.94 and 8.9 billion PBMCs per donor. Overall study results and their limits: Pairwise subsampling led to the expectation that sequencing depth would affect the degree of clonotype sharing among donors. Sampling was restricted to blood, and TCR repertoires in tissues likely differ from the TCR repertoires found in blood. Because the study included only a small number of donors, the genetic and exposure-history diversity represented was limited.

As for this clone: The antigen it recognizes is unknown. It has no much larger one-base neighbor in the sample; base qualities were not kept.

Reading the germline V gene gives CDR1 MGHDK and CDR2 SYGVNS. Cut back by 4 bases and 4 bases, the V and J ends lie 5 bases apart. From the cysteine up to the phenylalanine, the CDR3 has a length of 11 residues. Left in the record is the CDR3 DNA by itself, 33 bases read in frame from the first base. The donors were healthy, HIV-negative adults with no recently reported acute infections or vaccinations. Every donor was a Caucasian adult living in Nashville, Tennessee, USA. For unsorted samples, tens of millions of PBMCs were counted, and genomic DNA was extracted using the QIAamp DNA Blood Mini kit. Blood was obtained by leukapheresis, after which PBMCs were separated by Ficoll-Histopaque density gradient centrifugation and cryopreserved in liquid nitrogen vapor phase. TCR CDR3 regions were amplified from genomic DNA by multiplex PCR using the deep immunoSEQ assay. For each cell subset, the extracted genomic DNA was distributed evenly across all wells of several immunoSEQ 96-well plates, and each plate served as one replicate. For unsorted PBMC, each replicate PCR was loaded with 250 to 300 ng genomic DNA, equivalent to 30,000 or so T cell genomes. Ten immunoSEQ deep assay plates were used to sequence unsorted PBMC genomic DNA. Purified libraries were measured with a Qubit 3.0 fluorometer, size-checked on a Bioanalyzer 2100, and measured again with the KAPA Library Quantification kit. Every immunoSEQ 96-well plate was sequenced on a dedicated single-read 150-cycle Illumina NextSeq 550 flow cell. In the paper's pipeline: Because the immunoSEQ output included only junctional sequences and no quality scores, the filtering could not be the same as the filtering used for full-length reads. Sequences were annotated with PyIR, a Python wrapper for IgBLAST v1.9, and V/J genes and CDR3 were assigned using IMGT germline references. Any read was removed if the V/J assignment was weak (E-value above 1e-6), the CDR3 was missing, or the read contained stop codons, out-of-frame junctions, or ambiguous translated residues. A V3J clonotype was defined by an identical inferred V gene, J gene, and CDR3 amino acid sequence. Percentage overlap between repertoires was computed as shared unique clonotypes divided by the size of the smaller repertoire. Repertoire richness was assessed with RTK rarefaction, the Chao1 estimator, and Recon v2.1 estimates of unobserved clonotypes. TCRdb holds this immuneACCESS table with in-frame rearrangements only. Some clones are missing; in checked studies, unresolved V genes explain under half, and the rest has no known cause. V, J and clone size derive from that table, while D and trimming were established from the DNA sequence. The sample records about 460,000 clones, over 60% of which are singletons. Of the sample, 12% falls within the top ten clones.

The TCR comes from a woman aged 40 to 50 in good health. Some clones in this sample may be carry-over from other donors' samples. The sequenced sample was PBMCs. The chain couples TRBV25-1 to TRBJ2-7; there is no confident call for the D gene. CDR3 loop: CASSGFYEQYF. The nucleotides read TGTGCCAGCAGTGGTTTTTACGAGCAGTACTTC.